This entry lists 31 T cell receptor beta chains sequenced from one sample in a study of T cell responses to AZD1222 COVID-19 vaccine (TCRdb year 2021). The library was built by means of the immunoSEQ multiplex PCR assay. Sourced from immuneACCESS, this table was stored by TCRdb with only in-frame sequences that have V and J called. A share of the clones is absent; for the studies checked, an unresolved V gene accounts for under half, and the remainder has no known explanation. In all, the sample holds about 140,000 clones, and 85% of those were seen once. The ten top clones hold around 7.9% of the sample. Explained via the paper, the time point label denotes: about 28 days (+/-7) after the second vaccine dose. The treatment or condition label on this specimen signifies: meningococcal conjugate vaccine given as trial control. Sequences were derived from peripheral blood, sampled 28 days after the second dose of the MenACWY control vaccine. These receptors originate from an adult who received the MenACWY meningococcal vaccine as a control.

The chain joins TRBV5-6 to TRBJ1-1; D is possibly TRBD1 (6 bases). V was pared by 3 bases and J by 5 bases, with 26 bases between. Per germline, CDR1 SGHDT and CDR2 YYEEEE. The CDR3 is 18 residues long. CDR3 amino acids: CASSSERSGALGRTEAFF. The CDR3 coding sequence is TGTGCCAGCAGCTCTGAAAGGTCAGGGGCACTAGGGAGAACTGAAGCTTTCTTT.

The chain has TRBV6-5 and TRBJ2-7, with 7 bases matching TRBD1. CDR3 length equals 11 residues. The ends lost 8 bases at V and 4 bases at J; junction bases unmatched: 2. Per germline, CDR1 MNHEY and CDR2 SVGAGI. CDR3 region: CASGTAYEQYV. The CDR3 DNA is TGTGCCAGCGGGACAGCTTACGAGCAGTACGTC.

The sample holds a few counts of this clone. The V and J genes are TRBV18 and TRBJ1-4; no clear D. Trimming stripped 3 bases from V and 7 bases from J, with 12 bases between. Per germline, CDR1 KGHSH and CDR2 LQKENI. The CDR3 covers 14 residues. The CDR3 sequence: CASSPGGRSEKLFF. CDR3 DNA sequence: TGTGCCAGCTCACCGGGCGGAAGAAGTGAAAAACTGTTTTTT.

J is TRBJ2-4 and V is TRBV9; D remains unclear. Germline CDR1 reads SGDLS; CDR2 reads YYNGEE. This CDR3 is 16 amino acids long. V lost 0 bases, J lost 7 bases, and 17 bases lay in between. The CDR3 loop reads CASSVAEGSLGNIQYF. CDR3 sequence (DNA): TGTGCCAGCAGCGTAGCTGAAGGGTCCTTAGGGAACATTCAGTACTTC. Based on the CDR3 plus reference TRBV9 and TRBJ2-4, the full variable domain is DSGVTQTPKHLITATGQRVTLRCSPRSGDLSVYWYQQSLDQGLQFLIQYYNGEERAKGNILERFSAQQFPDLHSELNLSSLELGDSALYFCASSVAEGSLGNIQYFGAGTRLSVL.

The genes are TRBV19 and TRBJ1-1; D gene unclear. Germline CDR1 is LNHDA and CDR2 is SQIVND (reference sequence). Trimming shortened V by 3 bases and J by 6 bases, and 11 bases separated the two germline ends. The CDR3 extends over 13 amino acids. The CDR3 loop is CASSMAIRAEAFF. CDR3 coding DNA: TGTGCCAGTAGTATGGCAATCCGGGCTGAAGCTTTCTTT.

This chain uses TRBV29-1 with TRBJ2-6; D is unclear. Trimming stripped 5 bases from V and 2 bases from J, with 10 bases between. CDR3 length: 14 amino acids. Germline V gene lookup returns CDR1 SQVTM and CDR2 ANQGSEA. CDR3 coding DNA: TGCAGCGTTATCCTAGAGGCTGGGGCCAACGTCCTGACTTTC. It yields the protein CSVILEAGANVLTF. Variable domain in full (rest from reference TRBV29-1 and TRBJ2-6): SAVISQKPSRDICQRGTSLTIQCQVDSQVTMMFWYRQQPGQSLTLIATANQGSEATYESGFVIDKFPISRPNLTFSTLTVSNMSPEDSSIYLCSVILEAGANVLTFGAGSRLTVL.

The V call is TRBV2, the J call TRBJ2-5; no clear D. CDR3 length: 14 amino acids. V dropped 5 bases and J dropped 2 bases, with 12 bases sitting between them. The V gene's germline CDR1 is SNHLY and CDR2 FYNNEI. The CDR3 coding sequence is TGTGCCAGCAGTAACCCAGCGACTCAAGAGACCCAGTACTTC. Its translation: CASSNPATQETQYF.

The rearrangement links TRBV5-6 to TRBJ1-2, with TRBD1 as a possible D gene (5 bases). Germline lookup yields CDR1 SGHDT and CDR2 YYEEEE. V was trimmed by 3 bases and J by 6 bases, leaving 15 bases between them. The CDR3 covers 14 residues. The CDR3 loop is CASSSIQGRDGYTF. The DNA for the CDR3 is TGTGCCAGCAGCTCCATCCAGGGTAGGGATGGCTACACCTTC.

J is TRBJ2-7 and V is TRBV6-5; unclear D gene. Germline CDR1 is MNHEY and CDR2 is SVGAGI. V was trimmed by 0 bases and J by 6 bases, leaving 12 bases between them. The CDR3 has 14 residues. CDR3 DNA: TGTGCCAGCAGTTACTCCCCCACCTCGCGCGAGCAGTACTTC. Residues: CASSYSPTSREQYF.

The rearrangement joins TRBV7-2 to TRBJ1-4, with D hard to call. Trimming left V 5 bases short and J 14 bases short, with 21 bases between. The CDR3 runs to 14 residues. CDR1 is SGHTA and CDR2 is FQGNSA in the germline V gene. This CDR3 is CASSQFPGQIVLFF. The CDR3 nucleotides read TGTGCCAGCAGCCAGTTCCCGGGTCAGATTGTCCTGTTTTTT. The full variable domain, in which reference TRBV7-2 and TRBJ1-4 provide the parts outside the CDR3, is GAGVSQSPSNKVTEKGKDVELRCDPISGHTALYWYRQSLGQGLEFLIYFQGNSAPDKSGLPSDRFSAERTGGSVSTLTIQRTQQEDSAVYLCASSQFPGQIVLFFGSGTQLSVL.

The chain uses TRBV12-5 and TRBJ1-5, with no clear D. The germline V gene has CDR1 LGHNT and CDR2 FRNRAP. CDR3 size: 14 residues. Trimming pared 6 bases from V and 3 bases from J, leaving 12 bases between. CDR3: CASGTDLFNQPQHF. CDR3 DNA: TGTGCTAGTGGCACCGACTTATTCAATCAGCCCCAGCATTTT.

The CDR3 is CASSLDSRGRGDTQYF. For the CDR3, the DNA is TGTGCCAGCAGCTTAGATTCGAGAGGGAGAGGAGATACGCAGTATTTT. The chain uses TRBV11-3 and TRBJ2-3; D possibly corresponds to TRBD2 (5 bases). Germline loops: CDR1 SGHNT, CDR2 YENEEA. The CDR3 spans 16 residues. The V and J ends lost 0 bases and 5 bases respectively, with 15 bases between them. The full variable domain, with the rest looked up from reference TRBV11-3 and TRBJ2-3, is EAGVVQSPRYKIIEKKQPVAFWCNPISGHNTLYWYLQNLGQGPELLIRYENEEAVDDSQLPKDRFSAERLKGVDSTLKIQPAELGDSAVYLCASSLDSRGRGDTQYFGPGTRLTVL.

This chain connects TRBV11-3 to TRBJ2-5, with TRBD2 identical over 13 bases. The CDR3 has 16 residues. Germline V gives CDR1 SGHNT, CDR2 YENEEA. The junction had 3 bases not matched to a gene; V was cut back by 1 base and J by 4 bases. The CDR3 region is CASSLGLAGGGETQYF. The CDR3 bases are TGTGCCAGCAGCTTAGGACTAGCGGGAGGTGGAGAGACCCAGTACTTC.

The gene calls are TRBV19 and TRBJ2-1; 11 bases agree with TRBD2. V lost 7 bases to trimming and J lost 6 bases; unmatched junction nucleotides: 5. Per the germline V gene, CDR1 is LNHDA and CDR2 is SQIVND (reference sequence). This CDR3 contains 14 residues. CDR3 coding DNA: TGTGCCAGTAAGATACTAGCGGGAGCCAATGAGCAGTTCTTC. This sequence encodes CASKILAGANEQFF.

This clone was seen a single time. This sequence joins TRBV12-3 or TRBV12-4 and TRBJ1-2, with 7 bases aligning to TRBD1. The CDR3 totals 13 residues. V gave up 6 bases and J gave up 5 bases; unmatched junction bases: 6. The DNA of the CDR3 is TGTGCCAGCAGCCCGACAGGGACTTATGGCTACACCTTC. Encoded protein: CASSPTGTYGYTF.

Here the CDR3 reads CASSQRGALHF. Written as DNA, the CDR3 is TGTGCCAGCAGCCAAAGAGGGGCCCTCCACTTT. The gene calls are TRBV3-1 (or the pseudogene TRBV3-2) and TRBJ1-6, with D tentatively TRBD1 (5 bases). In germline, CDR1 is LGHDT, CDR2 YNNKEL (reference sequence). This CDR3 spans 11 amino acids. V lost 2 bases to trimming and J lost 14 bases, with 7 bases between them.

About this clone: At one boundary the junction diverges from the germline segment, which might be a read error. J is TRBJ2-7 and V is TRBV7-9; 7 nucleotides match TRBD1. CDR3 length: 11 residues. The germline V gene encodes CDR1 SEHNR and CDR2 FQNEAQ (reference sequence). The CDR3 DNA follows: TGTGCCAGCAGCAGCACAGGGGTCAAGGACTTC. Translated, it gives CASSSTGVKDF.

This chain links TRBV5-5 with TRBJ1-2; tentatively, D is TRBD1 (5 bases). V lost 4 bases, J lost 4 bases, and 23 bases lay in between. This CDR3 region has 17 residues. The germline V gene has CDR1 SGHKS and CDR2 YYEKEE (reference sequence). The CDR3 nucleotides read TGTGCCAGCAGCAGGGAGGGAGCCTCGGGGGGGACCTATGGCTACACCTTC. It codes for CASSREGASGGTYGYTF.

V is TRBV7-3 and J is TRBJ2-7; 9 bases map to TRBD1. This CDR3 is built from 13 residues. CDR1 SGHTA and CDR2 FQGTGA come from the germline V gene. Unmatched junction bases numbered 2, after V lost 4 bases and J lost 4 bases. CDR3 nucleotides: TGTGCCAGCAGCTCGGACAGGGGATACGAGCAGTACTTC. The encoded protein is CASSSDRGYEQYF.

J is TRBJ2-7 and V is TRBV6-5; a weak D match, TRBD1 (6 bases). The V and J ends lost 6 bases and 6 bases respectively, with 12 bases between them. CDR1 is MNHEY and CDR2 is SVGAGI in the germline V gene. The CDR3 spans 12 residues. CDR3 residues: CASSYGTFEQYV. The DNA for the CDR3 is TGTGCCAGCAGCTACGGGACATTCGAGCAGTACGTC.

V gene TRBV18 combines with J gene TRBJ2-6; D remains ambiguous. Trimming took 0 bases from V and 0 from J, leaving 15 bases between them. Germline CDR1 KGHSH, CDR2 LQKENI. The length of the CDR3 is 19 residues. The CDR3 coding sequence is TGTGCCAGCTCACCACCAATAGGGTTGGAGAGCTCTGGGGCCAACGTCCTGACTTTC. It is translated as CASSPPIGLESSGANVLTF.

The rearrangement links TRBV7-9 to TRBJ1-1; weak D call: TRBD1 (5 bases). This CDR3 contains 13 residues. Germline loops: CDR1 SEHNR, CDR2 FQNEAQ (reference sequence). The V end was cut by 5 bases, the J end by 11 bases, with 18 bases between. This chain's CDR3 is CASSPGTVLGAFF. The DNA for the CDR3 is TGTGCCAGCAGCCCGGGGACGGTCTTGGGTGCTTTCTTT.

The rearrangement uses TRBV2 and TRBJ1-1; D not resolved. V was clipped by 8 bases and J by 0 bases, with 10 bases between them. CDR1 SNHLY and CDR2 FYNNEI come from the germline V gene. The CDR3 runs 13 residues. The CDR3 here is CASYQQLNTEAFF. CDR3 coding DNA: TGTGCCAGCTATCAACAATTGAACACTGAAGCTTTCTTT. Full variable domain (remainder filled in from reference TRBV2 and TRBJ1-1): EPEVTQTPSHQVTQMGQEVILRCVPISNHLYFYWYRQILGQKVEFLVSFYNNEISEKSEIFDDQFSVERPDGSNFTLKIRSTKLEDSAMYFCASYQQLNTEAFFGQGTRLTVV.

The CDR3 DNA reads TGCGCCAGCAGCTTGAATGGGGGACAGAACACTGAAGCTTTCTTT. This encodes CASSLNGGQNTEAFF. This sequence joins TRBV5-1 and TRBJ1-1; weak D call: TRBD1 (6 bases). The V end was cut by 1 base, the J end by 1 base, with 11 bases between. This CDR3 is built from 15 residues. The V gene's germline CDR1 is SGHRS and CDR2 YFSETQ.

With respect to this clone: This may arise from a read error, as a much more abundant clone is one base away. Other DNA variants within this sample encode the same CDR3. CDR3: CASSLDPNTEAFF. The CDR3 region has the DNA TGTGCCAGCAGCCTAGACCCGAACACTGAAGCTTTCTTT. The chain couples TRBV7-9 to TRBJ1-1, with no clear D. CDR1 and CDR2 from the germline V gene are SEHNR and FQNEAQ (reference sequence). This CDR3 has 13 residues. V was clipped by 5 bases and J by 1 base, with 8 bases between them.

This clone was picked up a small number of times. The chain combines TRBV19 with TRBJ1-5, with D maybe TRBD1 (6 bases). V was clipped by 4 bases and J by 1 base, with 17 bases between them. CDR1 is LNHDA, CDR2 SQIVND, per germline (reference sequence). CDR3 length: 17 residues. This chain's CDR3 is CASSTPRQASSNQPQHF. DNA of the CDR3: TGTGCCAGTAGTACCCCCCGACAGGCGTCAAGCAATCAGCCCCAGCATTTT. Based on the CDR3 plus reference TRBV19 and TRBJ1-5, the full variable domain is DGGITQSPKYLFRKEGQNVTLSCEQNLNHDAMYWYRQDPGQGLRLIYYSQIVNDFQKGDIAEGYSVSREKKESFPLTVTSAQKNPTAFYLCASSTPRQASSNQPQHFGDGTRLSIL.

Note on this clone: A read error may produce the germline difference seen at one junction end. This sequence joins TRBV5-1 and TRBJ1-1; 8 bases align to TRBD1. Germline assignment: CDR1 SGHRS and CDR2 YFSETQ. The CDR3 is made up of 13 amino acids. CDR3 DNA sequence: TGCGCCAGCAGCCCGGACAGGGTGGCTGAAGTTTTCTTT. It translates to CASSPDRVAEVFF.

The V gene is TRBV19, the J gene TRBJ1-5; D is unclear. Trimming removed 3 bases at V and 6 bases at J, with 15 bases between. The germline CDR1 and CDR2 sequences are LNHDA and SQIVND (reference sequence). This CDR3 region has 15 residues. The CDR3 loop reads CASSIEVALVQPQHF. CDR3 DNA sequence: TGTGCCAGTAGTATTGAGGTGGCCCTCGTTCAGCCCCAGCATTTT.

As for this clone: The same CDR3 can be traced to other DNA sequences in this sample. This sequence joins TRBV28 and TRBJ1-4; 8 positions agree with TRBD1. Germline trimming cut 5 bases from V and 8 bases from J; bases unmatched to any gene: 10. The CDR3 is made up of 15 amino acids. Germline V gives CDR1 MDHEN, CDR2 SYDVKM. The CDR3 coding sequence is TGTGCCAGCAGTCCTTTAGGACAGGGAGGGGAAAAACTGTTTTTT. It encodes CASSPLGQGGEKLFF.

The chain's CDR3 is CASSQGSGGTGELFF. In DNA, the CDR3 is TGTGCCAGCAGCCAGGGTAGCGGGGGGACCGGGGAGCTGTTTTTT. This chain joins TRBV4-2 and TRBJ2-2, with TRBD2 matching over 10 bases. With 3 bases clipped from V and 5 bases from J, the junction kept 3 bases outside the gene matches. CDR3 length: 15 residues. CDR1 LGHNA and CDR2 YNFKEQ come from the germline V gene.

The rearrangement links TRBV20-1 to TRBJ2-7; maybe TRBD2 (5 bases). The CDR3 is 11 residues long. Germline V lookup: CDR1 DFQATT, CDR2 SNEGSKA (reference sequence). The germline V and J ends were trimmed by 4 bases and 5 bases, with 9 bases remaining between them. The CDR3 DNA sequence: TGCAGTGCTACGGACTTCAACGAGCAGTACGTC. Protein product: CSATDFNEQYV.